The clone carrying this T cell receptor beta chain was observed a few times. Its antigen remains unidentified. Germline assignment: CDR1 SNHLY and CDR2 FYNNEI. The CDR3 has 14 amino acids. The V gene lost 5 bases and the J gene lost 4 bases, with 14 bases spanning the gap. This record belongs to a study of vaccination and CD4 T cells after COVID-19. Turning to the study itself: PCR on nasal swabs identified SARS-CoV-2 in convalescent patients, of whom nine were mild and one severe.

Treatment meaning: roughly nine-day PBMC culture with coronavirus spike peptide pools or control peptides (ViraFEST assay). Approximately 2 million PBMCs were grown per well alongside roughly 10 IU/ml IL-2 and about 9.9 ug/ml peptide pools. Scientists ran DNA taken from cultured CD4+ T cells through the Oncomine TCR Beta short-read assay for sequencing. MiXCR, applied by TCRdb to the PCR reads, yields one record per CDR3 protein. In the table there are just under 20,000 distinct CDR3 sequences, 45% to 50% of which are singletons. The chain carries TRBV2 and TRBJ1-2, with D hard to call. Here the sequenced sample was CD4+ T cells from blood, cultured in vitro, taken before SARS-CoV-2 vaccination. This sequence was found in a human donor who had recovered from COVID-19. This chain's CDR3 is CASSPAGTIYGYTF. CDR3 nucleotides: TGTGCCAGCAGTCCGGCCGGCACCATCTATGGCTACACCTTC. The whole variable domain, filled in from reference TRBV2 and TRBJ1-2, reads EPEVTQTPSHQVTQMGQEVILRCVPISNHLYFYWYRQILGQKVEFLVSFYNNEISEKSEIFDDQFSVERPDGSNFTLKIRSTKLEDSAMYFCASSPAGTIYGYTFGSGTRLTVV.